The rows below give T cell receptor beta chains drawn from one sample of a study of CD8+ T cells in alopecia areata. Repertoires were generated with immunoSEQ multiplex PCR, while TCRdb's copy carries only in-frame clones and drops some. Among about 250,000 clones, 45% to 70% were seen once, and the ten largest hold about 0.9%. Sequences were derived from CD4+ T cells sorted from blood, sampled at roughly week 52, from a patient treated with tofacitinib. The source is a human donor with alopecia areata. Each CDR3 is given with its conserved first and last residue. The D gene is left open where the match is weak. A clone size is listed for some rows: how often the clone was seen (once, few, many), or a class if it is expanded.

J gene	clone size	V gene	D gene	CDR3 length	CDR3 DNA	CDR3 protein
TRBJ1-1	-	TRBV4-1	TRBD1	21	TGCGCCAGCAGCCAAGCCACAGGATACACAGGGGGCGCCTCCACGAACACTGAAGCTTTCTTT	CASSQATGYTGGASTNTEAFF
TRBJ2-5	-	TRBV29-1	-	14	TGCAGCGTTTACAGGGTCGATGGTGCGGAGACCCAGTACTTC	CSVYRVDGAETQYF
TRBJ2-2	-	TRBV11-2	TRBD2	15	TGTGCCAGCAGCACAGATAGCGGGGGGGCCGGGGAGCTGTTTTTT	CASSTDSGGAGELFF
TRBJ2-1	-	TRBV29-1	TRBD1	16	TGCAGCGTTGAAGGCCCGGGACAGGGAGGTACATATGAGCAGTTCTTC	CSVEGPGQGGTYEQFF
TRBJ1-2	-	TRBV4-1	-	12	TGCGCCAGCAGCCAAGCGTACTATGGCTACACCTTC	CASSQAYYGYTF
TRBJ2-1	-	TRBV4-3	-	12	TGCGCCAGCAGCGGGTCATACAATGAGCAGTTCTTC	CASSGSYNEQFF
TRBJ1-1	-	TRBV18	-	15	TGTGCCAGCTCACCGCGCGGGAGGGGAAACACTGAAGCTTTCTTT	CASSPRGRGNTEAFF
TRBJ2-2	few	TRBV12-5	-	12	TGTGCTAGTGGTTTCCACACCGGGGAGCTGTTTTTT	CASGFHTGELFF
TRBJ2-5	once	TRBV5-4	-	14	TGTGCCAGCAGCTTTGTCGATAGCGGAGAGACCCAGTACTTC	CASSFVDSGETQYF
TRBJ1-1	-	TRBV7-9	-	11	TGTGCCAGCAGCTCCGAGGGTTTAGCTTTCTTT	CASSSEGLAFF
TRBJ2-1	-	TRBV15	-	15	TGTGCCACCAGCAGGGACAGCTTCTCCTACAATGAGCAGTTCTTC	CATSRDSFSYNEQFF
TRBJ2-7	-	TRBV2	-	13	TGTGCCAGCAGCCCGCGAGGGAGAGCGGAGCAGTACTTC	CASSPRGRAEQYF
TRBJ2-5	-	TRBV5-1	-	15	TGCGCCAGCAGCGGAGGGACAGATTTACAAGAGACCCAGTACTTC	CASSGGTDLQETQYF
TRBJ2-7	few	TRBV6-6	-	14	TGTGCCAGCAGTTACTCGGGCCCTCACTACGAGCAGTACTTC	CASSYSGPHYEQYF
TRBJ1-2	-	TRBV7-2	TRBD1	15	TGTGCCAGCAGCGACGGGACAGGGATCAGCTATGGCTACACCTTC	CASSDGTGISYGYTF
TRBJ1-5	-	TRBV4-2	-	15	TGTGCCAGCAGCCAAGATTGGGGGGCGAATCAGCCCCAGCATTTT	CASSQDWGANQPQHF
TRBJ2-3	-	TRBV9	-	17	TGTGCCAGCAGTGAATTCCGGGACGCCGGGTCGGCAGATACGCAGTATTTT	CASSEFRDAGSADTQYF
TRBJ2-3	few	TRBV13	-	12	TGTGCCAGCTCCTCTGGCACAGATACGCAGTATTTT	CASSSGTDTQYF
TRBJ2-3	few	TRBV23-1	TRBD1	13	TGCGCCAGCAGTCAGGGACAGACAAATACGCAGTATTTT	CASSQGQTNTQYF
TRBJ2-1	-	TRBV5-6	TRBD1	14	TGTGCCAGCAGCCGGGACAGGGGTTACCATGAGCAGTTCTTC	CASSRDRGYHEQFF
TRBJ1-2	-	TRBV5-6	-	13	TGTGCCAGCAGCCCTGACGGCGTAGGGGGCTACACCTTC	CASSPDGVGGYTF
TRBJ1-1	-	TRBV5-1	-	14	TGCGCCAGCAGCTTGGTGGCATCGAACACTGAAGCTTTCTTT	CASSLVASNTEAFF
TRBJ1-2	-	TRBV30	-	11	TGTGCCTGGAGCTCCGGGCCTTCTAGAGTCTTC	CAWSSGPSRVF
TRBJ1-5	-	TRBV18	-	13	TGTGCCAGCTCACCCGATAGCAATCAGCCCCAGCATTTT	CASSPDSNQPQHF
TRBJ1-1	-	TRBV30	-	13	TGTGCTTGGAAGGCCGGGGGAAGGACTGAAGCTTTCTTT	CAWKAGGRTEAFF
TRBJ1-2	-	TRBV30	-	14	TGTGCCTCTTCCGAGGACAGTCTCGTCTATGGCTACACCTTC	CASSEDSLVYGYTF
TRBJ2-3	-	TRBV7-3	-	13	TGTGCCAGCAGCTTAAATCAGGGGGGTACGCAGTATTTT	CASSLNQGGTQYF
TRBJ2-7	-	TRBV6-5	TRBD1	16	TGTGCCAGCAGTTACTCTGGGGGACAGTATCCCTACGAGCAGTACTTC	CASSYSGGQYPYEQYF
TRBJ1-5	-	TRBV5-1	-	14	TGCGCCAGCAGCTTGGAGCTAGGCAATCAGCCCCAGCATTTT	CASSLELGNQPQHF
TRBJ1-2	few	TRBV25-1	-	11	TGTGCTGGGAGACAGAGCCATGGCTACACCTTC	CAGRQSHGYTF
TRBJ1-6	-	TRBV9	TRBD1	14	TGTGCCAGCAGCGGCGGGACAGGGGATTCACCCCTCCACTTT	CASSGGTGDSPLHF
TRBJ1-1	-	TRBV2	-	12	TGTGCCAGCAGCATAGGGGCGACTGAAGCTTTCTTT	CASSIGATEAFF
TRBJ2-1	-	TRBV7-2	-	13	TGTGCCAGCAGCGTCCTAGGGGTCGGTGAGCAGTTCTTC	CASSVLGVGEQFF
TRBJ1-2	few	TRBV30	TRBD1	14	TGTGCCTGGTACCATTCGGACAGGGCCTATGGCTACACCTTC	CAWYHSDRAYGYTF
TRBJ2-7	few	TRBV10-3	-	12	TGTGCCAGCTCTTCACAGGGTTACGAGCAGTACTTC	CASSSQGYEQYF
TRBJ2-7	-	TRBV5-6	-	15	TGTGCCAGCAGCACCTACGGAGCCCCCTCCTACGAGCAGTACTTC	CASSTYGAPSYEQYF
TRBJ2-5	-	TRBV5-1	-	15	TGCGCCAGCAGCTTGGTCGAGTGGCAGTCTCGGGCCCAGTACTTC	CASSLVEWQSRAQYF
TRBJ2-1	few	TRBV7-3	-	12	TGTGCCAGCAGCTTAACTAGCGGTGAGCAGTTCTTC	CASSLTSGEQFF
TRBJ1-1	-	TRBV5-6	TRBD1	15	TGTGCCAGCAGCTTTCGGGACAGGACGAACACTGAAGCTTTCTTT	CASSFRDRTNTEAFF
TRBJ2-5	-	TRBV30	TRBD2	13	TGTGCCTGGAACGCGGGAGACCAAGAGACCCAGTACTTC	CAWNAGDQETQYF
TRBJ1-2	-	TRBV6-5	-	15	TGTGCCAGCAGTTACTCGTCAGGGCCCATGGGTGGCTACACCTTC	CASSYSSGPMGGYTF
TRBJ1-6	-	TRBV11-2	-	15	TGTGCCAGCAGCTTAGAGCGAGGGGTGTATTCACCCCTCCACTTT	CASSLERGVYSPLHF
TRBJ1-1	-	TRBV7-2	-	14	TGTGCCAGCAGCCCGCAGACGGGGAGCACTGAAGCTTTCTTT	CASSPQTGSTEAFF
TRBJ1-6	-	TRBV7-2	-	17	TGTGCCAGCAGCTTAGTAAGCGGGAGGTTGGATAATTCACCCCTCCACTTT	CASSLVSGRLDNSPLHF
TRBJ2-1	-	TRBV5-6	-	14	TGTGCCAGCAGCCTGATGAAAGGATGGAATGAGCAGTTCTTC	CASSLMKGWNEQFF
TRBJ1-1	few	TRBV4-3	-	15	TGCGCCAGCAGCCAAGATGGTGGGGGAAATACTGAAGCTTTCTTT	CASSQDGGGNTEAFF
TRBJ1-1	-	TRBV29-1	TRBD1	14	TGCAGCGTGAGACAGGGGAACCGGAACACTGAAGCTTTCTTT	CSVRQGNRNTEAFF
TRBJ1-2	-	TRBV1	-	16	TGCACCAGCAGCTCCAATGACAGTTTGTCTAACTATGGCTACACCTTC	CTSSSNDSLSNYGYTF
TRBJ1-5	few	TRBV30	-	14	TGTGCCTGGAGTTCGGGGCGGGGGCAAAAGCCCCAGCATTTT	CAWSSGRGQKPQHF